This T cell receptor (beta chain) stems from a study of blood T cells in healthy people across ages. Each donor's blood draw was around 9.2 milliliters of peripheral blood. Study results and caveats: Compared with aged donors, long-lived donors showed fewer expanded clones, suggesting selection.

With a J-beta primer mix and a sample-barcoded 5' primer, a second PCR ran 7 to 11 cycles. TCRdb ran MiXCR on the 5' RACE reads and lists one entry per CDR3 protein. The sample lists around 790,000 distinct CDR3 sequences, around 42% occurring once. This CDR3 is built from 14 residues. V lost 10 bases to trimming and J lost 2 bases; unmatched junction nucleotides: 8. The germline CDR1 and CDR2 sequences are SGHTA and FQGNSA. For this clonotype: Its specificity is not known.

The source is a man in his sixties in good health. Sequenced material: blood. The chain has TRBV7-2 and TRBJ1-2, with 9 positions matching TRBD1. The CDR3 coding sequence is TGTGCCAACAGAGAGGACAGGGGCAACTATGGCTACACCTTC. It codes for CANREDRGNYGYTF.